This T cell receptor (beta chain) was sequenced in a study of OX40 agonist ivuxolimab in advanced cancers. Study context: Ivuxolimab was administered intravenously to patients at 0.01 to 10 mg/kg every 2 weeks. Patients assigned to dose escalation were diagnosed with hepatocellular carcinoma, melanoma, renal cell or head and neck cancer. Two patients with cutaneous melanoma and one with hepatocellular carcinoma, three in total, showed partial responses.

The CDR3 extends over 13 amino acids. Germline-derived CDR1 and CDR2 are MNHNS and SASEGT. Trimming took 6 bases from V and 2 from J, leaving 11 bases between them. Worth noting for this clone: The antigen is unknown.

Data came from immunoSEQ multiplex PCR; TCRdb stores just in-frame clones and leaves some out. This sample has tens of thousands of clones, with around 81% found just once. General study points: Antigen specificity of clonally expanded peripheral T cells was not established.

The sequenced sample was CD4+ or CD8+ T cells sorted from blood, obtained in a trial of the OX40 agonist ivuxolimab. The chain is built from TRBV6-1 and TRBJ2-7; no reliable D call. The sequence was collected from an adult with an advanced solid tumor such as melanoma, head and neck, liver or kidney cancer. For the CDR3, the DNA is TGTGCCAGCAGGGACCCCCGGACCTACGAGCAGTACTTC. It specifies CASRDPRTYEQYF.